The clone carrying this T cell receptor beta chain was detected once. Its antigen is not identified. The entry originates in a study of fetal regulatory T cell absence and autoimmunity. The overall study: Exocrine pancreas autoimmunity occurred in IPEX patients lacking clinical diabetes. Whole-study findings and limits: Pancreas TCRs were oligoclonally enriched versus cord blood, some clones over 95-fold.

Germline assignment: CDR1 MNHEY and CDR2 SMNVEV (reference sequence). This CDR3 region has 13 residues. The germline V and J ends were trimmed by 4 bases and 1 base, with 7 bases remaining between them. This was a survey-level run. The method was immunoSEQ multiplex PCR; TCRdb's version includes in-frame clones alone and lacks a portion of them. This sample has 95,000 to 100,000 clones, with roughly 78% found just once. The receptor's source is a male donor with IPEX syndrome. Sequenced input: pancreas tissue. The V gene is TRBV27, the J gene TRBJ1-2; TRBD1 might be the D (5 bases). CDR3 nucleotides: TGTGCCAGCAGTTCACAGGTTAACTATGGCTACACCTTC. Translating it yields CASSSQVNYGYTF.